This TCR beta chain was recorded in a study of identifying expanded T cells in peripheral blood. TCRdb keeps only in-frame clones here, not all; method: immunoSEQ multiplex PCR. The sample holds about 85,000 clones, about 88% seen once. Germline-derived CDR1 and CDR2 are SGHRS and YFSETQ. The V end lost 0 bases, the J end lost 5 bases, and 17 bases lay between the germline ends. The CDR3 loop spans 16 amino acids. No infections or other immune events were documented during collection. Source material: blood. This clonotype was obtained from a person aged 18-70 years in good health. This chain joins TRBV5-1 and TRBJ1-2; D perhaps matches TRBD1 (5 bases). This chain's CDR3 is CASSLEGQGPGYGYTF. CDR3 DNA sequence: TGCGCCAGCAGCTTGGAAGGGCAGGGACCTGGGTATGGCTACACCTTC.